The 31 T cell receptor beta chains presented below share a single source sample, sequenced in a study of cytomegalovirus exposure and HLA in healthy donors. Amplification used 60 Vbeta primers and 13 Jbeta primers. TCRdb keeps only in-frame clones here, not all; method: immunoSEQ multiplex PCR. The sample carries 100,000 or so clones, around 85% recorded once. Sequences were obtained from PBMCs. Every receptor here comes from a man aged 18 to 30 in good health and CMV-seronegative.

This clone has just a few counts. CDR3 amino acids: CASSLGRGNTDTQYF. The CDR3 DNA reads as TGTGCCAGCAGCTTAGGTCGCGGAAACACAGATACGCAGTATTTT. This chain joins TRBV11-3 and TRBJ2-3; D remains unclear. The CDR3 contains 15 residues. CDR1 SGHNT and CDR2 YENEEA come from the germline V gene. V dropped 1 base and J dropped 2 bases, with 10 bases sitting between them.

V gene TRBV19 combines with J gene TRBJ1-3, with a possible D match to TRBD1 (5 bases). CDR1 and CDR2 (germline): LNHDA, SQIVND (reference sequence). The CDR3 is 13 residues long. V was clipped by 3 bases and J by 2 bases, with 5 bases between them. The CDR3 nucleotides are TGTGCCAGTAGTATGACAGCTGGAAACACCATATATTTT. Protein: CASSMTAGNTIYF.

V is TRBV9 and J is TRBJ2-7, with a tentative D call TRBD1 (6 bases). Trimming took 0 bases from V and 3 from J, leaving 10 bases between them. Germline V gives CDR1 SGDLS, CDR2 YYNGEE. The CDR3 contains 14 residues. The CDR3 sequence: CASSVAGGVYEQYF. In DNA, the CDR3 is TGTGCCAGCAGCGTAGCTGGGGGCGTCTACGAGCAGTACTTC.

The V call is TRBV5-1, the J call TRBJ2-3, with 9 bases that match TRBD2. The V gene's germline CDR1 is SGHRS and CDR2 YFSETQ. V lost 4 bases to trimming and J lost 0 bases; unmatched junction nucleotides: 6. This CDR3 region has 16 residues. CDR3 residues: CASSPTTSGSTDTQYF. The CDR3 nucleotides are TGCGCCAGCAGCCCGACCACTAGCGGGAGCACAGATACGCAGTATTTT.

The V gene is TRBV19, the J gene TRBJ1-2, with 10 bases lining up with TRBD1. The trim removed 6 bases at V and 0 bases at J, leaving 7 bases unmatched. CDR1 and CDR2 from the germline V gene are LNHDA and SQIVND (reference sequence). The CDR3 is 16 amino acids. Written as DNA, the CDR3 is TGTGCCAGTAGCCGACAGGGGGCCTCTGCTAACTATGGCTACACCTTC. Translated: CASSRQGASANYGYTF. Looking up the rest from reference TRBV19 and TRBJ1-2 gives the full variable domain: DGGITQSPKYLFRKEGQNVTLSCEQNLNHDAMYWYRQDPGQGLRLIYYSQIVNDFQKGDIAEGYSVSREKKESFPLTVTSAQKNPTAFYLCASSRQGASANYGYTFGSGTRLTVV.

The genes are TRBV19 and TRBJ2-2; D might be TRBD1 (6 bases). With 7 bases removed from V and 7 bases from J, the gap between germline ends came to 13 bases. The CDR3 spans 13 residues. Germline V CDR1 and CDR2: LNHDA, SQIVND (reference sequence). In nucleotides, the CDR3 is TGTGCCAGTACGGCAGGGGATGTCGGGGAGCTGTTTTTT. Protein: CASTAGDVGELFF.

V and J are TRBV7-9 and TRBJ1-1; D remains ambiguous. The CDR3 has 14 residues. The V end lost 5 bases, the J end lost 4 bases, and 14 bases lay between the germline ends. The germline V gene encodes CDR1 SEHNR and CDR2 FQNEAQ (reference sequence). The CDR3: CASSRSVISTEAFF. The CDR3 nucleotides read TGTGCCAGCAGCCGGAGCGTGATAAGCACTGAAGCTTTCTTT.

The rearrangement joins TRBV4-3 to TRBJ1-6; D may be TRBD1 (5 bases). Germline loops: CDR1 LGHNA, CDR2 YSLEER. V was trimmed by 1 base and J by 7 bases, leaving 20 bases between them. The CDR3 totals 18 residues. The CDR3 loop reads CASSQGAGKGSSNSPLHF. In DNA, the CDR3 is TGCGCCAGCAGCCAAGGGGCAGGGAAGGGATCGAGCAATTCACCCCTCCACTTT.

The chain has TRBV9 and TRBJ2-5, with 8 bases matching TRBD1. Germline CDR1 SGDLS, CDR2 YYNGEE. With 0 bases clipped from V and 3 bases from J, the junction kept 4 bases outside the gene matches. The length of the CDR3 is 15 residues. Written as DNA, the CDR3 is TGTGCCAGCAGCGTAGCCGGACAGGGAAAAGAGACCCAGTACTTC. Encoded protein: CASSVAGQGKETQYF.

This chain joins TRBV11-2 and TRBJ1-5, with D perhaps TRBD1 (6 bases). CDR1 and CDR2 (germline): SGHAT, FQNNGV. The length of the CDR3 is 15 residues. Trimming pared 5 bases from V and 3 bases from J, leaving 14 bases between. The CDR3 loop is CASSPGQQNNQPQHF. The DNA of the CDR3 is TGTGCCAGCAGCCCTGGACAGCAGAACAATCAGCCCCAGCATTTT.

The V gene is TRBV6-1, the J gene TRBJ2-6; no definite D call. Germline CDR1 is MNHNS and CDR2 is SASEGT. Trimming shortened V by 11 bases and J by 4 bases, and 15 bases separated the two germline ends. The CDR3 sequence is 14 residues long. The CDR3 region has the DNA TGTGCCCTCATGAGGCTCTGGGGGGCCAACGTCCTGACTTTC. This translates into CALMRLWGANVLTF.

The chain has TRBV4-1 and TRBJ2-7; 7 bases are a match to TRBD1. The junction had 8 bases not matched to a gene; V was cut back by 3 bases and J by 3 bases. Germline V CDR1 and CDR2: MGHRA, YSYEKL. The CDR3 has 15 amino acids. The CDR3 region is CASSHSRTGDYEQYF. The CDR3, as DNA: TGCGCCAGCAGCCACTCCCGAACAGGGGACTACGAGCAGTACTTC.

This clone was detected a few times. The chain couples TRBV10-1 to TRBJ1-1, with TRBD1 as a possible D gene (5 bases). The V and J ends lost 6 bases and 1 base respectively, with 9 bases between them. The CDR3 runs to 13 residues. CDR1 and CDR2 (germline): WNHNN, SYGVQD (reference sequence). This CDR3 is CASRDSTNTEAFF. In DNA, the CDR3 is TGCGCCAGCAGAGACAGTACGAACACTGAAGCTTTCTTT.

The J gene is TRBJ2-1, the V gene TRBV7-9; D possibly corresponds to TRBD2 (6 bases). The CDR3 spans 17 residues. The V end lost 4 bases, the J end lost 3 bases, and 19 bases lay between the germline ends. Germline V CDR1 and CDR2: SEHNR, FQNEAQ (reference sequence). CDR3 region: CASSSSPSLGGYNEQFF. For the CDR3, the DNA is TGTGCCAGCAGCTCTAGTCCCTCCCTGGGGGGCTACAATGAGCAGTTCTTC.

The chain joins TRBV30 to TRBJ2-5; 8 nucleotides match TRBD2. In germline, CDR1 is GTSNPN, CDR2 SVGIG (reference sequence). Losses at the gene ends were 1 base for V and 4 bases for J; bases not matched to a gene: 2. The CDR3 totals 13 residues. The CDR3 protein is CAWSGGGRETQYF. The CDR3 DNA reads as TGTGCCTGGAGTGGCGGGGGGCGAGAGACCCAGTACTTC.

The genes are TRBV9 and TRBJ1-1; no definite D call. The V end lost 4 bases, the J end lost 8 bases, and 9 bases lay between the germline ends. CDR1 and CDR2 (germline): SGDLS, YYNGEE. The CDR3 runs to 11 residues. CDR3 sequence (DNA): TGTGCCAGCAGCCCGCGGGGAGAAGCTTTCTTT. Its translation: CASSPRGEAFF.

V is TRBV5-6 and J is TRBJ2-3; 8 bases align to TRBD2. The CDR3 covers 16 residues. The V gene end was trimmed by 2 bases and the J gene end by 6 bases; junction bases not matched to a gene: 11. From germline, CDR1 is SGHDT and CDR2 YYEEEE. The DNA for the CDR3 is TGTGCCAGCAGCTTCCTCGAAAAGGCTAGCGGGGATACGCAGTATTTT. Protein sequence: CASSFLEKASGDTQYF.

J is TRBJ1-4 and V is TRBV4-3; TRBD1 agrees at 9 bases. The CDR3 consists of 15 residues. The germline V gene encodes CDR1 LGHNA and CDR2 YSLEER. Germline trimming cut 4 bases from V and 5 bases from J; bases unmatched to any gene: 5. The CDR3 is CASSRETGGNEKLFF. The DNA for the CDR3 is TGCGCCAGCAGCCGAGAGACAGGGGGAAATGAAAAACTGTTTTTT.

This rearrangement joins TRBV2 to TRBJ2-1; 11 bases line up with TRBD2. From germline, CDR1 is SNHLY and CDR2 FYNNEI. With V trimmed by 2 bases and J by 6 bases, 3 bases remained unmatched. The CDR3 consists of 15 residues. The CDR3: CASSELGTSGNEQFF. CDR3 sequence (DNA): TGTGCCAGCAGTGAATTGGGGACTAGCGGCAATGAGCAGTTCTTC.

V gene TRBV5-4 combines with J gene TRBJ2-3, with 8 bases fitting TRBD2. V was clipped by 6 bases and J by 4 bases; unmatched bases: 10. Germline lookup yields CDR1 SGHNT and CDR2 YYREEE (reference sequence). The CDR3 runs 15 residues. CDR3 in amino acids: CASITLGLDPDTQYF. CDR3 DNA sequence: TGTGCCAGCATCACCCTGGGACTAGACCCAGATACGCAGTATTTT.

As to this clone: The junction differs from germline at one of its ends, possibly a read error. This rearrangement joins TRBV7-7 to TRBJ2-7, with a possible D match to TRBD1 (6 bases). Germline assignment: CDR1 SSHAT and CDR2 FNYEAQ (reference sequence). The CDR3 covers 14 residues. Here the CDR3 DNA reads TGTGCTAGCAGCTTGGCGGAAGGGGGCTACGAGCAGTACTTC. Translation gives CASSLAEGGYEQYF. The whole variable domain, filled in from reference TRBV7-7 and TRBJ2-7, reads GAGVSQSPRYKVTKRGQDVTLRCDPISSHATLYWYQQALGQGPEFLTYFNYEAQPDKSGLPSDRFSAERPEGSISTLTIQRTEQRDSAMYRCASSLAEGGYEQYFGPGTRLTVT.

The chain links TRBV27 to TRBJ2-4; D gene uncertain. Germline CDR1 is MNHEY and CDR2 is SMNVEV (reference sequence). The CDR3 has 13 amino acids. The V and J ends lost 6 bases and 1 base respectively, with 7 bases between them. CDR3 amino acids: CASSLYAKNIQYF. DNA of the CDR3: TGTGCCAGCAGCCTATACGCCAAAAACATTCAGTACTTC.

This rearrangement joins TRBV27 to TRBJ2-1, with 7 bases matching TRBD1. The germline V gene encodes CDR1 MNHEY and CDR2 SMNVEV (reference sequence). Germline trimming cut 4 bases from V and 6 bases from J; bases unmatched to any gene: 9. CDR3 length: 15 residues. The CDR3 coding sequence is TGTGCCAGCAGTTACAGACAGGGCCCAAGCAATGAGCAGTTCTTC. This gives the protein CASSYRQGPSNEQFF.

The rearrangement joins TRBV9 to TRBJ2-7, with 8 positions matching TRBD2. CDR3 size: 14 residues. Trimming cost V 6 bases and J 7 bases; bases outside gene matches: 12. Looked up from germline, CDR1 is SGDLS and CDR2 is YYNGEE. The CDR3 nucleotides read TGTGCCAGCAATTCGGGAGCGGGAGACCGTGAGCAGTACTTC. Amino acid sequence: CASNSGAGDREQYF.

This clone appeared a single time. CDR3 sequence: CAISALTIETEAFF. The DNA for the CDR3 is TGTGCCATCAGTGCCCTGACAATCGAAACTGAAGCTTTCTTT. V and J are TRBV10-3 and TRBJ1-1; D unclear. Trimming took off 4 bases at V and 5 bases at J, with 14 bases between the two ends. Per the germline V gene, CDR1 is ENHRY and CDR2 is SYGVKD. CDR3 length equals 14 residues.

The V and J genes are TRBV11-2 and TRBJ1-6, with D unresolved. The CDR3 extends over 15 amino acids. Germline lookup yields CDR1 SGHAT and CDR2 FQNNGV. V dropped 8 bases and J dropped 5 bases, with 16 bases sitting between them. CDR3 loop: CASRSTGADNSPLHF. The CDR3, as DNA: TGTGCCAGCCGATCCACCGGAGCTGATAATTCACCCCTCCACTTT.

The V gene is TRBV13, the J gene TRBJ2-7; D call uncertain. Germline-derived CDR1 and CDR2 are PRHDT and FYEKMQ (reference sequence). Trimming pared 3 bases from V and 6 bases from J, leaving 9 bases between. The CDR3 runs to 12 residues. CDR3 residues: CASSFSQSEQYF. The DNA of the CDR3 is TGTGCCAGCAGCTTTTCTCAGTCCGAGCAGTACTTC.

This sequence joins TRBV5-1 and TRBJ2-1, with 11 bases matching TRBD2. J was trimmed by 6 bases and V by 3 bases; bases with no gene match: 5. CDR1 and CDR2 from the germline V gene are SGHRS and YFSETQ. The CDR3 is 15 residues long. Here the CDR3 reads CASSSGTSGVNEQFF. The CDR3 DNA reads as TGCGCCAGCAGCTCCGGGACTAGCGGAGTCAATGAGCAGTTCTTC.

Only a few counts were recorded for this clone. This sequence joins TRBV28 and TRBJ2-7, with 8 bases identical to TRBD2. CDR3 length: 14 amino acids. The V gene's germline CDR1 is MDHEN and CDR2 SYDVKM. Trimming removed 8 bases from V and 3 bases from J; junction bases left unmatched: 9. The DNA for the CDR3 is TGTGCCAGCCGGTCGGGGGGGCAAGGCTACGAGCAGTACTTC. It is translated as CASRSGGQGYEQYF.

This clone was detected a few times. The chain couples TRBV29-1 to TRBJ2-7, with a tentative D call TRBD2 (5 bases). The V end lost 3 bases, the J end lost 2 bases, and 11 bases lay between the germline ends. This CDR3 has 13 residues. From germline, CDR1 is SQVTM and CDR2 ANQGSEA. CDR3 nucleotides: TGCAGCGTTGAGGGGAGCACGACCTACGAGCAGTACTTC. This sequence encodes CSVEGSTTYEQYF.

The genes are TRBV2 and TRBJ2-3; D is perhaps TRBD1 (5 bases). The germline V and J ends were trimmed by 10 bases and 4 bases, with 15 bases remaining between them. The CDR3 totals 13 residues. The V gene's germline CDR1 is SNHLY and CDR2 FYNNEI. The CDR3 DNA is TGTGCCAACTCTGAAGGGGCACCAGATACGCAGTATTTT. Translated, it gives CANSEGAPDTQYF.